One sample yielded the 12 T cell receptor beta chains listed below, sequenced in a study of blood T cell repertoires in COVID-19. Some clones are missing from TCRdb's copy, which holds only in-frame ones; the method was immunoSEQ multiplex PCR. The repertoire holds 25,000 to 30,000 clones, with around 87% as singletons. Sequencing input: peripheral blood. The receptors derive from a human donor in a cohort sampled during active COVID-19.

The chain couples TRBV5-1 to TRBJ2-5; TRBD2 might be the D (5 bases). Looked up from germline, CDR1 is SGHRS and CDR2 is YFSETQ. The V and J ends lost 0 bases and 5 bases respectively, with 14 bases between them. The CDR3 extends over 15 amino acids. The DNA of the CDR3 is TGCGCCAGCAGCTTGGTACTAGATCTTCCGGAGACCCAGTACTTC. It translates to CASSLVLDLPETQYF.

This clone was detected only once. The gene calls are TRBV2 and TRBJ1-5; D uncertain. The CDR3 has 15 amino acids. V was clipped by 8 bases and J by 0 bases, with 14 bases between them. Looked up from germline, CDR1 is SNHLY and CDR2 is FYNNEI. The CDR3 sequence is CASAKAGYSNQPQHF. DNA of the CDR3: TGTGCCAGCGCCAAGGCGGGTTATAGCAATCAGCCCCAGCATTTT.

The gene calls are TRBV6-2 or TRBV6-3 and TRBJ2-5; TRBD2 matches at 10 bases. This CDR3 contains 15 residues. V dropped 4 bases and J dropped 5; count of bases not matched to a gene: 7. Germline V gene data show CDR1 as MNHEY and CDR2 as SVGEGT. Here the CDR3 DNA reads TGTGCCAGCAGTTCCGAGCGGGGGGGCGGGGAGACCCAGTACTTC. Translating it yields CASSSERGGGETQYF.

This sequence joins TRBV27 and TRBJ2-7; TRBD1 agrees at 9 bases. J gave up 2 bases and V 6 bases, and 5 bases lay outside the gene matches. The CDR3 is 14 amino acids. Germline assignment: CDR1 MNHEY and CDR2 SMNVEV (reference sequence). The chain's CDR3 is CASRPGQGAYEQYF. Here the CDR3 DNA reads TGTGCCAGCAGGCCGGGACAGGGCGCCTACGAGCAGTACTTC.

The rearrangement links TRBV7-6 to TRBJ1-4, with a possible D match to TRBD1 (6 bases). This CDR3 comprises 14 residues. Germline loops: CDR1 SGHVS, CDR2 FNYEAQ. V was clipped by 3 bases and J by 9 bases, with 14 bases between them. CDR3 amino acids: CASSLETGDKKLFF. CDR3 bases: TGTGCCAGCAGCTTGGAGACAGGTGATAAAAAACTGTTTTTT.

The chain recombines TRBV7-9 with TRBJ1-4; 9 bases line up with TRBD1. The CDR3 runs 14 residues. Looked up from germline, CDR1 is SEHNR and CDR2 is FQNEAQ (reference sequence). V gave up 5 bases and J gave up 8 bases; unmatched junction bases: 6. The CDR3 DNA sequence: TGTGCCAGCAGCCCTGGGACAGGGCGCGAAAAACTGTTTTTT. Protein sequence: CASSPGTGREKLFF.

The chain joins TRBV27 to TRBJ2-7; 7 nucleotides match TRBD1. Losses at the gene ends were 3 bases for V and 2 bases for J; bases not matched to a gene: 1. CDR3 length: 13 amino acids. From germline, CDR1 is MNHEY and CDR2 SMNVEV (reference sequence). CDR3 amino acids: CASSFTGAYEQYF. The CDR3 bases are TGTGCCAGCAGTTTCACAGGGGCCTACGAGCAGTACTTC.

The chain joins TRBV4-3 to TRBJ2-1, with 10 bases identical to TRBD2. CDR1 and CDR2 from the germline V gene are LGHNA and YSLEER. V lost 4 bases to trimming and J lost 5 bases; unmatched junction nucleotides: 8. The CDR3 has 16 amino acids. This chain's CDR3 is CASSPLTSGAHNEQFF. The DNA of the CDR3 is TGCGCCAGCAGCCCCCTAACTAGCGGGGCACACAATGAGCAGTTCTTC.

The chain recombines TRBV9 with TRBJ2-3; unclear D gene. CDR1 is SGDLS, CDR2 YYNGEE, per germline. CDR3 size: 13 residues. With 4 bases removed from V and 5 bases from J, the gap between germline ends came to 11 bases. CDR3: CASSPPEIDTQYF. The CDR3 DNA is TGTGCCAGCAGCCCACCGGAGATAGATACGCAGTATTTT.

The chain couples TRBV24-1 to TRBJ2-2; TRBD2 matches at 9 bases. Germline V gene lookup returns CDR1 KGHDR and CDR2 SFDVKD. CDR3 size: 15 residues. The V gene end was trimmed by 7 bases and the J gene end by 3 bases; junction bases not matched to a gene: 5. CDR3 coding DNA: TGTGCCACCAGGGCTAGCGGGGTGCACACCGGGGAGCTGTTTTTT. Translating it yields CATRASGVHTGELFF.

The chain couples TRBV5-1 to TRBJ2-1; TRBD2 matches 7 bases. V lost 4 bases and J lost 1; bases outside the gene matches: 8. The CDR3 sequence is 16 residues long. Germline V lookup: CDR1 SGHRS, CDR2 YFSETQ. The DNA of the CDR3 is TGCGCCAGCAGCCCGTGGGGGGGAGAGTCCTACAATGAGCAGTTCTTC. This sequence encodes CASSPWGGESYNEQFF.

CDR3 protein: CASSYRGGETQYF. The DNA of the CDR3 is TGTGCCAGCAGTTACCGTGGGGGCGAGACCCAGTACTTC. The rearrangement links TRBV6-2 or TRBV6-3 to TRBJ2-5, with D tentatively TRBD1 (6 bases). The CDR3 consists of 13 residues. CDR1 and CDR2 from the germline V gene are MNHEY and SVGEGT. V dropped 2 bases and J dropped 5 bases, with 9 bases sitting between them.